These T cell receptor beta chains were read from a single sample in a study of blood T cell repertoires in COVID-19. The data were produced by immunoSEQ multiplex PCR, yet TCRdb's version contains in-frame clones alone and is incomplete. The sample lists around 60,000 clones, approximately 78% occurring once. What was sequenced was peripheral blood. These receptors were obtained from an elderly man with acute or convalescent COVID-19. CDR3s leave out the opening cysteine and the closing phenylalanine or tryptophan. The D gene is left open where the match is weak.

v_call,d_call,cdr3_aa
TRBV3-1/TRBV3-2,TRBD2,ASSQVSGGAGDTQY
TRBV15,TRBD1,ATSSATGDLFGGEKLF
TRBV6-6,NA,ASNRQAIPQGTQY
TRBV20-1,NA,SGQLEETQY
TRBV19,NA,ASSIGQITDTQY
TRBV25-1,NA,ASSAGPGDDYGYT
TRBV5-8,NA,ASSLGAGSPNEKLF
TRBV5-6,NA,ASSAGYQPQH
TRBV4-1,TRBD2,ASSQLDGGAPRETQY
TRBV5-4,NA,ASKPTATNTEAF
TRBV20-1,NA,SARRDYGYT
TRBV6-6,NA,ASSKRGVTEAF
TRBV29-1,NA,SALTGGNSPLH
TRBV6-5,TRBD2,ASMRTSIIQETQY
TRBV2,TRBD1,ASMRGTGEGNTIY
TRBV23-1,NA,ASSHKNSLSNTGELF
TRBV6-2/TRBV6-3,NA,ASSFDTRLGYGYT
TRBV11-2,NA,ASSSLAALQY
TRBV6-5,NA,ASSDRRSGIDGYT
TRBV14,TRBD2,ASSPLRGAYNEQF
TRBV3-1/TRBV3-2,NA,ASSQALNTEAF
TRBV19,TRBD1,ASSAQTGSYEQY
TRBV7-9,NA,ASSEGGVNEKLF
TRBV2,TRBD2,ASSYSGVPYNEQF
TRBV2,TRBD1,ASTPDRGFQQPQH
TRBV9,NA,ASSAQYKDSPLH
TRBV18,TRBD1,ASSRWGMTGNSYEQY
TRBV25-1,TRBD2,ASSDQRGTSDTQY
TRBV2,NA,ASTLQLDQPQH
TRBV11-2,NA,ASSSALAAGANVLT
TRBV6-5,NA,ASTKNTEAF
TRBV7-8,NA,ASSLRSRNQETQY
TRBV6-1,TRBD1,ASSERDRVPGPLH
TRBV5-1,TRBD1,ASSLGTASGEKLF
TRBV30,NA,AWRLPGGVGQPQH
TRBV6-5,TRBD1,ASSGTVYGYT
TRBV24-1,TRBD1,ATSVGTEGRNQPQH